This is a list of T cell receptor beta chains from one sample in a study of blood T cell repertoires in COVID-19. The protocol was immunoSEQ multiplex PCR, while the TCRdb copy is restricted to in-frame clones and leaves out a portion. In the table there are about 150,000 clones, roughly 83% of which are singletons. Material: PBMCs or T cells enriched from blood (not recorded which). These TCRs come from a man between 65 and 85 years old who had been exposed to COVID-19. Both conserved end residues are trimmed from each CDR3. A D gene is named only where the DNA matches it firmly.

V gene: TRBV12-3/TRBV12-4; J gene: TRBJ1-1; D gene: .; CDR3 protein: ASSGYTEAF
V gene: TRBV30; J gene: TRBJ1-5; D gene: .; CDR3 protein: AWTREGDLRNQPQH
V gene: TRBV19; J gene: TRBJ2-5; D gene: TRBD2; CDR3 protein: ASSASSGLAVGGETQY
V gene: TRBV3-1/TRBV3-2; J gene: TRBJ1-1; D gene: TRBD1; CDR3 protein: ASSAGGGTEAF
V gene: TRBV28; J gene: TRBJ1-2; D gene: .; CDR3 protein: ASSLEAENYGYT
V gene: TRBV5-1; J gene: TRBJ2-5; D gene: TRBD1; CDR3 protein: ASSLVGTGQETQY
V gene: TRBV2; J gene: TRBJ2-3; D gene: .; CDR3 protein: ASSVVASPDTQY
V gene: TRBV5-1; J gene: TRBJ2-7; D gene: TRBD2; CDR3 protein: ASSQGSGGYEQY
V gene: TRBV23-1; J gene: TRBJ2-7; D gene: .; CDR3 protein: ASSLDNGRDSYEQY
V gene: TRBV18; J gene: TRBJ1-1; D gene: .; CDR3 protein: ASSIQGSNTEAF
V gene: TRBV27; J gene: TRBJ2-2; D gene: TRBD2; CDR3 protein: ASSFSGISTGELF
V gene: TRBV11-3; J gene: TRBJ2-1; D gene: .; CDR3 protein: ASSPTSALYNEQF
V gene: TRBV7-9; J gene: TRBJ1-2; D gene: .; CDR3 protein: ASSLAGARNGYT
V gene: TRBV19; J gene: TRBJ2-4; D gene: .; CDR3 protein: ASSMDFQKNIQY
V gene: TRBV18; J gene: TRBJ2-3; D gene: TRBD2; CDR3 protein: ASSPGTSGSLSTDTQY
V gene: TRBV11-1; J gene: TRBJ1-1; D gene: .; CDR3 protein: ASSLEGITEAF
V gene: TRBV19; J gene: TRBJ2-4; D gene: TRBD1; CDR3 protein: ASSILQGASGKNIQY
V gene: TRBV5-4; J gene: TRBJ1-2; D gene: .; CDR3 protein: ASSDSRNYGYT
V gene: TRBV27; J gene: TRBJ2-6; D gene: .; CDR3 protein: ASRREYSGANVLT
V gene: TRBV13; J gene: TRBJ2-3; D gene: .; CDR3 protein: ASNPYEEGTQY
V gene: TRBV7-2; J gene: TRBJ1-3; D gene: .; CDR3 protein: ASSLFAGGLAGNTIY
V gene: TRBV11-3; J gene: TRBJ1-3; D gene: TRBD1; CDR3 protein: ASSLDLRQGATGNTIY
V gene: TRBV7-8; J gene: TRBJ2-7; D gene: TRBD2; CDR3 protein: ASSLGRVSSYEQY
V gene: TRBV7-9; J gene: TRBJ2-6; D gene: TRBD2; CDR3 protein: ASGGLAGTGANVLT
V gene: TRBV18; J gene: TRBJ2-2; D gene: .; CDR3 protein: ASSPPEGVITGELF
V gene: TRBV5-6; J gene: TRBJ2-5; D gene: TRBD2; CDR3 protein: ASSLFTGAGGTQY
V gene: TRBV19; J gene: TRBJ1-5; D gene: .; CDR3 protein: ASSIRGGIPQPQH
V gene: TRBV5-5; J gene: TRBJ1-5; D gene: .; CDR3 protein: ASSLVPGTGNQPQH
V gene: TRBV6-2/TRBV6-3; J gene: TRBJ2-5; D gene: TRBD2; CDR3 protein: ASSRETGGVGQY
V gene: TRBV23-1; J gene: TRBJ1-3; D gene: .; CDR3 protein: ASSQSRGSSGNTIY
V gene: TRBV2; J gene: TRBJ1-3; D gene: .; CDR3 protein: ASSANAGLSGNTIY
V gene: TRBV10-1; J gene: TRBJ2-3; D gene: TRBD2; CDR3 protein: ASSEVAGGLTDTQY
V gene: TRBV5-1; J gene: TRBJ2-3; D gene: TRBD2; CDR3 protein: ASSWGTSGRDTQY
V gene: TRBV19; J gene: TRBJ2-7; D gene: TRBD1; CDR3 protein: ASRPGTGITYEQY
V gene: TRBV19; J gene: TRBJ1-6; D gene: .; CDR3 protein: ASRDRESPLH
V gene: TRBV18; J gene: TRBJ2-3; D gene: .; CDR3 protein: ASSRDSTDTQY
V gene: TRBV19; J gene: TRBJ1-2; D gene: TRBD1; CDR3 protein: ASSTGTGGHYGYT
V gene: TRBV6-2/TRBV6-3; J gene: TRBJ1-5; D gene: .; CDR3 protein: ASSYPRVNQPQH
V gene: TRBV3-1/TRBV3-2; J gene: TRBJ1-5; D gene: .; CDR3 protein: ASSKDSGINQPQH
V gene: TRBV28; J gene: TRBJ1-2; D gene: TRBD1; CDR3 protein: ASSLGQGAGGYT
V gene: TRBV14; J gene: TRBJ1-1; D gene: .; CDR3 protein: ASSQTPGVTEAF
V gene: TRBV7-2; J gene: TRBJ2-1; D gene: .; CDR3 protein: ASSRDRNQQF
V gene: TRBV5-1; J gene: TRBJ2-2; D gene: .; CDR3 protein: ASGRDTYTGELF
V gene: TRBV11-3; J gene: TRBJ2-5; D gene: .; CDR3 protein: ASSRGTAETQY
V gene: TRBV7-9; J gene: TRBJ1-5; D gene: .; CDR3 protein: ASSPTQFSNQPQH
V gene: TRBV28; J gene: TRBJ1-1; D gene: TRBD1; CDR3 protein: ASKFGQGYTEAF
V gene: TRBV18; J gene: TRBJ1-1; D gene: .; CDR3 protein: ASSLQGRTEAF